A selection of T cell receptor beta chains follows, all from one sample in a study of blood T cell repertoires in COVID-19. Produced via immunoSEQ multiplex PCR; TCRdb's table is partial and in-frame only. This table holds about 310,000 clones, about 90% found once. The sample taken for sequencing was peripheral blood. The receptors stem from a woman between 45 and 60 years old who had recovered from COVID-19. The conserved cysteine and the conserved F or W are not part of the CDR3 here. Fields, in order: V gene, clone size, CDR3 protein. The size field is filled for only some rows; it gives once, few, many or a size class.

V gene: TRBV7-2; clone size: .; CDR3 protein: ASSLTQNTEAF
V gene: TRBV30; clone size: .; CDR3 protein: AWRDRANYGYT
V gene: TRBV18; clone size: .; CDR3 protein: ASSPETAEYGYT
V gene: TRBV5-1; clone size: .; CDR3 protein: ASSTDRNTDTQY
V gene: TRBV7-2; clone size: .; CDR3 protein: ASSSMGQNYEQY
V gene: TRBV6-5; clone size: .; CDR3 protein: ANKMHGNQPQH
V gene: TRBV28; clone size: .; CDR3 protein: ASSWDRDFTDTQY
V gene: TRBV27; clone size: .; CDR3 protein: ASSDYELAGELF
V gene: TRBV5-6; clone size: .; CDR3 protein: ASSRIGGRALNEQF
V gene: TRBV27; clone size: .; CDR3 protein: ASSLSRGRGYEQY
V gene: TRBV5-4; clone size: .; CDR3 protein: ASSLGPLAGVHYEQY
V gene: TRBV18; clone size: .; CDR3 protein: ASSLNLGTEVATNEKLF
V gene: TRBV4-3; clone size: .; CDR3 protein: ASSQVAGTPYNEQF
V gene: TRBV4-1; clone size: .; CDR3 protein: ASSQDSLAGETQY
V gene: TRBV6-4; clone size: .; CDR3 protein: ASSEHTGQVIFEQY
V gene: TRBV27; clone size: .; CDR3 protein: ASSTGTAGTQY
V gene: TRBV15; clone size: .; CDR3 protein: ATSRDFGQPQH
V gene: TRBV7-8; clone size: .; CDR3 protein: ASSFDRSTDTQY
V gene: TRBV6-5; clone size: .; CDR3 protein: ASKKTGPNEKLF
V gene: TRBV11-1; clone size: .; CDR3 protein: ASSRGAWETQY
V gene: TRBV7-2; clone size: once; CDR3 protein: ASSPFGQPQH
V gene: TRBV9; clone size: .; CDR3 protein: ASNPSGTTDTQY
V gene: TRBV2; clone size: .; CDR3 protein: ASRNFRTEAF
V gene: TRBV19; clone size: few; CDR3 protein: ASSRSSGGNTGELF
V gene: TRBV5-1; clone size: .; CDR3 protein: ASSEGTGSNYGYT
V gene: TRBV7-2; clone size: .; CDR3 protein: ASSLAGSATNEKLF
V gene: TRBV15; clone size: .; CDR3 protein: ATSRARGLAGEFSEQY
V gene: TRBV15; clone size: .; CDR3 protein: ATSRDLTNQVYGYT
V gene: TRBV2; clone size: .; CDR3 protein: ARRTDFYGYT
V gene: TRBV13; clone size: .; CDR3 protein: ASSLSEAGDTDTQY
V gene: TRBV10-2; clone size: once; CDR3 protein: ASSPSTDTQY
V gene: TRBV12-3/TRBV12-4; clone size: .; CDR3 protein: ASSKRSDEQF
V gene: TRBV12-5; clone size: .; CDR3 protein: ASGLAEDGTVFMNTEAF
V gene: TRBV7-2; clone size: .; CDR3 protein: ASSSAGGQETQY
V gene: TRBV15; clone size: .; CDR3 protein: ATSRAGGPQTQY
V gene: TRBV19; clone size: few; CDR3 protein: ASSLTSGTYEQY
V gene: TRBV18; clone size: .; CDR3 protein: ASSPRTGRRTEAF
V gene: TRBV18; clone size: .; CDR3 protein: ASSRREGSLADTQY
V gene: TRBV6-4; clone size: .; CDR3 protein: ASSDSKARGSNQPQH
V gene: TRBV4-3; clone size: .; CDR3 protein: ASSRAGNLRNTIY
V gene: TRBV7-8; clone size: .; CDR3 protein: ASSLAGQGGGYGYT